The 23 T cell receptor beta chains below all came from one sample that was sequenced in a study of spatial heterogeneity in lung cancer. Stated time point: sample taken at primary tumor resection. Extraction of whole RNA from tumor, nontumor lung or frozen PBMC preceded unsorted sequencing. TCRdb redid the calling of the 5' RACE reads with MiXCR, one entry per CDR3 protein. This table holds about 82,000 distinct CDR3 sequences, 10% to 15% found once. Sequencing used PBMCs, obtained at surgery. The receptor set was obtained from a male donor with early-stage non-small cell lung cancer.

CDR3 DNA: TGTGCCCCTCCCCCTGGCTCCTACAATGAGCAGTTCTTC. Amino acid sequence: CAPPPGSYNEQFF. V is TRBV24-1 and J is TRBJ2-1; no reliable D call. The germline V gene encodes CDR1 KGHDR and CDR2 SFDVKD. The germline V and J ends were trimmed by 12 bases and 0 bases, with 11 bases remaining between them. The CDR3 extends over 13 amino acids.

This chain uses TRBV29-1 with TRBJ2-5, with 7 bases identical to TRBD1. The CDR3 extends over 14 amino acids. Germline V gives CDR1 SQVTM, CDR2 ANQGSEA. V lost 0 bases, J lost 5 bases, and 6 bases stayed unmatched. CDR3 in DNA: TGCAGCGTTGAAGAGAGCAGGGGGATGGAGACCCAGTACTTC. Translated, it gives CSVEESRGMETQYF.

This clonotype was counted between two and nine times. V usage is TRBV7-3 and J usage is TRBJ2-1, with TRBD1 identical over 8 bases. This CDR3 is 15 amino acids long. Trimming at V came to 2 bases and at J to 7 bases, leaving 7 bases not matched to a gene. Germline CDR1 and CDR2: SGHTA and FQGTGA. CDR3 DNA: TGTGCCAGCAGCTTAGGTCAGGGGGCCCGGAATGAGCAGTTCTTC. Translating it yields CASSLGQGARNEQFF.

This clonotype was seen ten or more times. The CDR3 DNA reads as TGCAGCGCCTCCCTTCCAGGAGCTTTCTTT. Translating it yields CSASLPGAFF. The rearrangement uses TRBV29-1 and TRBJ1-1, with D unresolved. Germline CDR1 is SQVTM and CDR2 is ANQGSEA. The V end lost 7 bases, the J end lost 10 bases, and 13 bases lay between the germline ends. The CDR3 covers 10 residues.

This clonotype has a count of ten or more. The chain carries TRBV4-1 and TRBJ1-2, with D possibly being TRBD1 (6 bases). V was pared by 1 base and J by 8 bases, with 20 bases between. The germline V gene has CDR1 MGHRA and CDR2 YSYEKL. The CDR3 loop spans 16 amino acids. CDR3 nucleotide sequence: TGCGCCAGCAGCCAAGTTCAAAGGGGGGGATTCGGCGGCTACACCTTC. Translated: CASSQVQRGGFGGYTF.

At least ten counts were recorded for this clonotype. This sequence joins TRBV21-1 and TRBJ2-3. TRBV21-1 is a known pseudogene. The CDR3 spans 15 residues. The CDR3 coding sequence is TGTGCCAGCACCTTATTTCGATCTAGCACAGATACGCAGTATTTT. Residues: CASTLFRSSTDTQYF.

Comments on this clonotype: The final CDR3 position lacks the conserved phenylalanine or tryptophan, pointing to a likely read error. The rearrangement joins TRBV20-1 to TRBJ2-7, with 7 bases matching TRBD1. Trimming at V came to 0 bases and at J to 5 bases, leaving 10 bases not matched to a gene. This CDR3 is 15 amino acids long. Germline assignment: CDR1 DFQATT and CDR2 SNEGSKA (reference sequence). For the CDR3, the DNA is TGCAGTGCTAGAGATGCTACCGGGACAGTCAACGAGCAGTACTCC. It is translated as CSARDATGTVNEQYS.

There are many counts of this clonotype. V is TRBV30 and J is TRBJ1-1; the match to TRBD1 covers 12 bases. Germline V gives CDR1 GTSNPN, CDR2 SVGIG (reference sequence). The CDR3 is 12 residues long. V shed 3 bases and J 10 bases; nucleotides not matched to a gene: 3. CDR3 protein: CAWRGQGARAFF. The DNA for the CDR3 is TGTGCCTGGAGGGGACAGGGGGCGCGAGCTTTCTTT. The full variable domain, rest sourced from reference TRBV30 and TRBJ1-1, is SQTIHQWPATLVQPVGSPLSLECTVEGTSNPNLYWYRQAAGRGLQLLFYSVGIGQISSEVPQNLSASRPQDRQFILSSKKLLLSDSGFYLCAWRGQGARAFFGQGTRLTVV.

In its sample, this clonotype was seen a few times. This chain links TRBV12-3 or TRBV12-4 with TRBJ2-6; D perhaps matches TRBD2 (5 bases). The CDR3 is 16 residues long. V was trimmed by 5 bases and J by 2 bases, leaving 13 bases between them. CDR3 coding DNA: TGTGCCAGCAGTCCGCCTGGGGAGACTGGGGCCAACGTCCTGACTTTC. This sequence encodes CASSPPGETGANVLTF.

The chain carries TRBV5-1 and TRBJ2-7, with D possibly TRBD2 on 6 matching bases. Trimming stripped 4 bases from V and 2 bases from J, with 16 bases between. Germline loops: CDR1 SGHRS, CDR2 YFSETQ. The CDR3 covers 15 residues. CDR3 region: CASSGSAGFAYEQYF. The CDR3 DNA reads as TGCGCCAGCAGCGGGTCGGCGGGATTCGCCTACGAGCAGTACTTC.

The J gene is TRBJ1-5, the V gene TRBV6-5; maybe TRBD1 (5 bases). CDR1 and CDR2 (germline): MNHEY, SVGAGI. V was shortened by 8 bases and J by 0 bases, with 17 bases between the two germline ends. The CDR3 has 16 residues. This chain's CDR3 is CASSPGTVYSNQPQHF. DNA for the CDR3: TGTGCCAGCTCCCCAGGGACGGTCTATAGCAATCAGCCCCAGCATTTT.

The chain recombines TRBV5-1 with TRBJ1-1; D may be TRBD1 (6 bases). CDR3 length equals 14 residues. Germline assignment: CDR1 SGHRS and CDR2 YFSETQ. The germline V and J ends were trimmed by 4 bases and 1 base, with 11 bases remaining between them. CDR3 protein: CASSTGHTNTEAFF. CDR3 sequence (DNA): TGCGCCAGCAGCACGGGACATACGAACACTGAAGCTTTCTTT.

In this sample, this clonotype turned up a few times. The V and J genes are TRBV12-5 and TRBJ1-5, with 7 bases identical to TRBD1. The V and J ends lost 2 bases and 4 bases, in that order; junction bases with no gene match: 5. Germline lookup yields CDR1 LGHNT and CDR2 FRNRAP. The CDR3 loop spans 15 amino acids. DNA of the CDR3: TGTGCTAGTGGTTTGCTCCCGGGACAGAATCAGCCCCAGCATTTT. Translated: CASGLLPGQNQPQHF.

This clonotype turned up a few times. This sequence joins TRBV7-7 and TRBJ2-5, with 7 bases lining up with TRBD1. There are 13 residues in the CDR3. CDR1 and CDR2 (germline): SSHAT, FNYEAQ (reference sequence). With V trimmed by 3 bases and J by 3 bases, 1 base remained unmatched. The CDR3 is CASSLGQKETQYF. The CDR3 DNA sequence: TGTGCCAGCAGCTTGGGACAGAAAGAGACCCAGTACTTC.

The gene calls are TRBV5-1 and TRBJ2-7, with no clear D. Germline lookup yields CDR1 SGHRS and CDR2 YFSETQ. V was clipped by 4 bases and J by 9 bases, with 11 bases between them. The CDR3 runs to 11 residues. CDR3 residues: CASSISSRQYF. DNA of the CDR3: TGCGCCAGCAGCATCTCAAGCCGGCAGTACTTC.

This clonotype was seen ten or more times. The rearrangement uses TRBV4-2 and TRBJ2-3; D may correspond to TRBD1 or TRBD2 (5 bases each). This CDR3 spans 15 amino acids. Trimming shortened V by 0 bases and J by 2 bases, and 9 bases separated the two germline ends. Germline CDR1 LGHNA, CDR2 YNFKEQ. The CDR3 protein is CASSQDGDPTDTQYF. The CDR3, as DNA: TGTGCCAGCAGCCAAGATGGGGACCCCACAGATACGCAGTATTTT.

The rearrangement uses TRBV6-2 or TRBV6-3 and TRBJ2-2; D is unclear. Trimming pared 5 bases from V and 7 bases from J, leaving 17 bases between. In germline, CDR1 is MNHEY, CDR2 SVGEGT. This CDR3 is built from 15 residues. DNA of the CDR3: TGTGCCAGCAGTCTGGCCAGAATTGTGAACGGGGAGCTGTTTTTT. This sequence encodes CASSLARIVNGELFF.

The chain links TRBV29-1 to TRBJ2-3, with no clear D. The length of the CDR3 is 13 residues. CDR1 and CDR2 (germline): SQVTM, ANQGSEA. Trimming cost V 4 bases and J 2 bases, with 10 bases left between them. The CDR3 nucleotides are TGCAGCGTTGCGGAAATCTCCACAGATACGCAGTATTTT. Translated: CSVAEISTDTQYF.

This clonotype was counted at least ten times. The chain employs TRBV5-1 and TRBJ1-1; D not certain. Deletions cut 4 bases from V and 1 base from J, with 8 bases between. CDR3 length: 13 residues. Germline CDR1 reads SGHRS; CDR2 reads YFSETQ. The chain's CDR3 is CASSREGNTEAFF. CDR3 nucleotides: TGCGCCAGCAGCAGGGAGGGGAACACTGAAGCTTTCTTT.

This chain links TRBV25-1 with TRBJ2-7, with D possibly TRBD1 on 5 matching bases. The CDR3 totals 15 residues. CDR1 and CDR2 from the germline V gene are MGHDK and SYGVNS. V lost 0 bases and J 1 base, leaving 10 bases between the germline ends. In DNA, the CDR3 is TGTGCCAGCAGTGAATATGGGCCAGGGTCCTACGAGCAGTACTTC. Translation: CASSEYGPGSYEQYF.

This clonotype was recorded at least ten times. As DNA, the CDR3 is TGTGCCAGCAGCGTGGGGGCCAACACTGAAGCTTTCTTT. Its translation is CASSVGANTEAFF. This chain links TRBV5-5 with TRBJ1-1, with D possibly being TRBD1 (6 bases). V was clipped by 4 bases and J by 2 bases, with 9 bases between them. Germline V CDR1 and CDR2: SGHKS, YYEKEE (reference sequence). This CDR3 region has 13 residues.

V is TRBV5-6 and J is TRBJ2-7, with D maybe TRBD1 (5 bases). Per germline, CDR1 SGHDT and CDR2 YYEEEE. With 0 bases removed from V and 3 bases from J, the gap between germline ends came to 13 bases. The CDR3 loop spans 15 amino acids. The CDR3 region has the DNA TGTGCCAGCAGCTTGGAGGGGCGGATACTCTACGAGCAGTACTTC. This gives the protein CASSLEGRILYEQYF.

This clonotype was seen ten or more times. The chain has TRBV7-2 and TRBJ1-5; no clear D. The CDR3 is 14 amino acids. Germline V gene data show CDR1 as SGHTA and CDR2 as FQGNSA. Trimming took off 5 bases at V and 2 bases at J, with 10 bases between the two ends. The DNA of the CDR3 is TGTGCCAGCAGCCTCCACCAGGGCAATCAGCCCCAGCATTTT. It yields the protein CASSLHQGNQPQHF. Full variable domain (outside the CDR3, taken from reference TRBV7-2 and TRBJ1-5): GAGVSQSPSNKVTEKGKDVELRCDPISGHTALYWYRQSLGQGLEFLIYFQGNSAPDKSGLPSDRFSAERTGGSVSTLTIQRTQQEDSAVYLCASSLHQGNQPQHFGDGTRLSIL.